These T cell receptor beta chains were read from a single sample in a study of T-cell memory formation after mild COVID-19. A single record per CDR3 protein comes from TCRdb applying MiXCR to the 5' RACE reads. The sample yields some 300,000 distinct CDR3 sequences, around 19% seen once. Sequenced: PBMCs or a T cell subset sorted from them (not recorded which). The receptors were gathered from a man between 18 and 35 years old who had mild COVID-19 (a few samples of this study predate the infection). Cell type and time point are not known. Both conserved end residues are trimmed from each CDR3. The order of the fields is J gene, V gene, CDR3 protein.

TRBJ1-2	TRBV6-1	ASSERGQGAGYT
TRBJ2-5	TRBV7-2	ASSLNRQGLRGETQY
TRBJ2-1	TRBV5-1	ASSRLVEQF
TRBJ2-3	TRBV27	ASSFGTGPDTQY
TRBJ2-5	TRBV5-1	ASSFAREVETQY
TRBJ2-7	TRBV18	ASSPPKGRSYEQY
TRBJ1-2	TRBV6-1	ASSDYGTLGYT
TRBJ1-1	TRBV7-9	ASRKGVWDRGLNTEAF
TRBJ1-4	TRBV29-1	SVVGNEKLF
TRBJ2-7	TRBV5-6	ASSYGASYEQY
TRBJ2-3	TRBV6-5	ASRPRAGVTDTQY
TRBJ2-2	TRBV29-1	SVAETGTTGELF
TRBJ2-1	TRBV12-3/TRBV12-4	ASSLSATTYNEQF
TRBJ1-1	TRBV30	AWSPGTGNTEAF
TRBJ2-7	TRBV20-1	SARGSSGGSYEQY
TRBJ1-6	TRBV12-3/TRBV12-4	ASTLQGGNSPLH
TRBJ2-6	TRBV10-2	ASSEHPGSGANVLT
TRBJ1-5	TRBV20-1	SASRQGGGVRPQH
TRBJ2-5	TRBV6-2/TRBV6-3	ASSSLASEETQY
TRBJ2-3	TRBV15	ATSHPRLAGGRVTDTQY
TRBJ2-3	TRBV6-2/TRBV6-3	ASSYSDSTDTQY
TRBJ1-1	TRBV7-9	ASSLRPQGNTEAF
TRBJ2-7	TRBV7-9	ASSESGAYEQY
TRBJ2-1	TRBV10-3	AISESGVAGVYEQF
TRBJ2-3	TRBV7-3	ASSLTGTDTQY
TRBJ2-3	TRBV6-2/TRBV6-3	ASTSKDEDTQY
TRBJ2-1	TRBV24-1	ATSDGHINEQF
TRBJ1-2	TRBV29-1	SVEPEDYGYT
TRBJ1-5	TRBV7-2	ASSNRRDQPQH
TRBJ1-2	TRBV20-1	SARARIVYGYT
TRBJ2-7	TRBV11-2	ASSLDRGLAGVYEQY
TRBJ2-3	TRBV18	ASSQYETDTQY
TRBJ2-5	TRBV11-2	ASSLGAGPGETQY
TRBJ2-4	TRBV10-2	ASSEQGENIQY
TRBJ2-3	TRBV9	ASSAGGGQSTDTQY
TRBJ2-3	TRBV2	ASTGQGAADTQY
TRBJ2-1	TRBV19	ASSIARYNEQF
TRBJ2-4	TRBV7-9	ASSQRPRGQKKNIQY
TRBJ2-6	TRBV3-1	ASSQPIVWGRSGANVLT
TRBJ1-2	TRBV11-2	ASSLYRGLEVYGYT
TRBJ2-2	TRBV12-3/TRBV12-4	ASSFAGGANTGELF
TRBJ1-4	TRBV7-9	ASSPLQGEKLF
TRBJ1-1	TRBV7-2	ASSIAKASGSARDTEAF
TRBJ1-1	TRBV10-3	ATVQSMNTEAF
TRBJ1-6	TRBV7-9	ASSPGQGKSPLH
TRBJ1-2	TRBV11-2	ASSLDREPNYGYT
TRBJ2-3	TRBV10-3	AISESGGSGSQY
TRBJ1-1	TRBV6-1	ASSEGTAEAF
TRBJ2-2	TRBV5-1	ASSLARTGELF